This T cell receptor beta chain was observed in a study of shared clonotypes between healthy human individuals. Study findings and constraints: Large sequencing depth failed to make sorted-subset sequencing complete, rarefaction showed.

This CDR3 comprises 15 residues. The germline V gene encodes CDR1 SEHNR and CDR2 FQNEAQ (reference sequence). Trimming removed 4 bases from V and 3 bases from J; junction bases left unmatched: 9. TCRdb keeps only in-frame clones here, not all; method: immunoSEQ multiplex PCR. This table has some 2,000,000 clones, approximately 95% appearing once. Turning to this clone: Its antigen is unidentified.

Naive CD8 isolation took CD45RO-negative cells positively selected for CCR7 and excluded terminally differentiated effector memory CD45RA+ cells. The origin of this receptor is a man younger than 35 in good health. The chain links TRBV7-9 to TRBJ2-7, with 7 bases matching TRBD1. Sample: naive CD8+ T cells sorted from blood. CDR3 residues: CASSSADRAGYEQYF. The DNA for the CDR3 is TGTGCCAGCAGCTCGGCAGACAGGGCGGGCTACGAGCAGTACTTC.